In its sample, the clone carrying this TCR beta chain was seen a few times. This CDR3 is built from 17 residues. With 9 bases clipped from V and 0 bases from J, the junction kept 9 bases outside the gene matches. The germline CDR1 and CDR2 sequences are SNHLY and FYNNEI. These data belong to a study of shared T cell receptors in the human thymus. The assay was immunoSEQ multiplex PCR, and TCRdb's table has in-frame clones only and misses some. Of fewer than 700,000 clones in the sample, around nine tenths were seen once. In addition, the sample was reused for a study of human thymus T cells. From that paper: Resections from corrective heart surgery supplied the thymus tissue. What appeared biased in thymic and blood repertoires was the usage of V and J genes.

The rearrangement links TRBV2 to TRBJ2-1; TRBD1 matches 12 bases. The source of this sequence is a boy less than two years old with a congenital heart defect. What was sequenced was thymocytes. CDR3 coding DNA: TGTGCCAGGGGACAGGGGGCGCGCCTCGGCTCCTACAATGAGCAGTTCTTC. Translating it yields CARGQGARLGSYNEQFF.